This T cell receptor (beta chain) was sequenced for a study of a mutant IDH1 vaccine in newly diagnosed glioma. CDR3 length: 15 amino acids. V lost 6 bases to trimming and J lost 2 bases, with 17 bases between them. Germline lookup yields CDR1 MDHEN and CDR2 SYDVKM. TCRdb's copy holds only in-frame clones and misses some; the assay was immunoSEQ multiplex PCR. The data contain about 30,000 clones, roughly 82% of them singletons. As for time point: baseline, week 1 (first vaccination visit). The treatment here: pre-vaccination baseline after standard-of-care therapy. The sequence came from a man between 25 and 39 years old with glioma. The chain couples TRBV28 to TRBJ2-7, with D possibly TRBD1 on 5 matching bases. Sample: PBMCs, taken from a glioma patient treated with radiotherapy, temozolomide or both. DNA for the CDR3: TGTGCCAGCAGGAAACCAGGGCTCTCGACCTACGAGCAGTACTTC. This gives the protein CASRKPGLSTYEQYF.